These 15 T cell receptor beta chains were all obtained from the same sample, sequenced in a study of blood T cells in healthy people across ages (dated by TCRdb to 2013 to 2016). The protocol used for the library was 5' RACE. Sequencing was carried out with an Illumina HiSeq 2500. A second PCR of about 7 to 12 cycles was performed with a sample-barcoded 5' primer and a J-beta primer mix. TCRdb applied fastp at Q25 and MiXCR to the public reads, then kept only in-frame beta chains. Entries that share a CDR3 protein sequence are merged under the most common genes and DNA. This sample has about 2 million distinct CDR3 sequences in its table, and just under 50% of those were observed once. More than 2% of the sample goes to the ten largest clones. Material: blood. Receptors originate from a woman aged 40-49 years in good health.

The chain joins TRBV7-9 to TRBJ2-7; D uncertain. The length of the CDR3 is 16 residues. V shed 5 bases and J shed 7 bases, with 24 bases lying between them. In germline, CDR1 is SEHNR, CDR2 FQNEAQ (reference sequence). The CDR3 bases are TGTGCCAGCAGCCCAGGCCCACCAACGTCCAAGGGAGAGCAGTACTTC. Amino acid sequence: CASSPGPPTSKGEQYF. The whole variable domain, filled in from reference TRBV7-9 and TRBJ2-7, reads DTGVSQNPRHKITKRGQNVTFRCDPISEHNRLYWYRQTLGQGPEFLTYFQNEAQLEKSRLLSDRFSAERPKGSFSTLEIQRTEQGDSAMYLCASSPGPPTSKGEQYFGPGTRLTVT.

The V and J genes are TRBV7-6 and TRBJ2-1, with a weak D call TRBD2 (5 bases). V dropped 5 bases and J dropped 10 bases, with 18 bases sitting between them. Germline CDR1 is SGHVS and CDR2 is FNYEAQ. The CDR3 has 14 residues. The CDR3, as DNA: TGTGCCAGCAGCAGGATGAGGCGGGCCCCCGAGCAGTTCTTC. The encoded protein is CASSRMRRAPEQFF.

About this clonotype itself: A read error may account for a junction end that differs from germline. The V and J genes are TRBV28 and TRBJ2-7; tentatively, D is TRBD1 (6 bases). This CDR3 region has 16 residues. Germline values: CDR1 MDHEN, CDR2 SYDVKM. CDR3 protein: CASSFGAGASSYGQYF. CDR3 sequence (DNA): TGTGCCAGCAGTTTTGGGGCAGGGGCGAGCTCCTACGGGCAGTACTTC.

This clonotype came up once. The chain carries TRBV6-1 and TRBJ2-1, with D possibly being TRBD2 (6 bases). V lost 6 bases and J 0 bases, leaving 18 bases between the germline ends. Germline V gives CDR1 MNHNS, CDR2 SASEGT. This CDR3 has 17 amino acids. The CDR3 here is CASRNRLGPNSYNEQFF. The CDR3 DNA sequence: TGTGCCAGCAGGAATAGACTAGGTCCCAACTCCTACAATGAGCAGTTCTTC.

Only a few counts were recorded for this clonotype. The CDR3 DNA sequence: TGTGCCAGCAGCCAAGATGGGGGGCTAGCGGGACCCCAAGAGACCCAGTACTTC. Protein sequence: CASSQDGGLAGPQETQYF. The chain recombines TRBV3-1 with TRBJ2-5; 9 positions agree with TRBD2. From germline, CDR1 is LGHDT and CDR2 YNNKEL (reference sequence). Trimming cost V 0 bases and J 1 base; bases outside gene matches: 9. This CDR3 is built from 18 residues.

J is TRBJ1-5 and V is TRBV20-1; 7 nucleotides line up with TRBD1. This CDR3 spans 14 amino acids. J gave up 5 bases and V 1 base, and 5 bases lay outside the gene matches. The germline V gene encodes CDR1 DFQATT and CDR2 SNEGSKA (reference sequence). As DNA, the CDR3 is TGCAGTGCTAGAGTTAAGGGGGCATATCAGCCCCAGCATTTT. This encodes CSARVKGAYQPQHF.

The rearrangement joins TRBV4-3 to TRBJ2-1; D gene ambiguous. Trimming cost V 1 base and J 8 bases, with 9 bases left between them. This CDR3 comprises 13 residues. Germline V gives CDR1 LGHNA, CDR2 YSLEER. The CDR3 DNA sequence: TGCGCCAGCAGCCAAGGCGAAGGCTATGAGCAGTTCTTC. This translates into CASSQGEGYEQFF.

CDR3 sequence: CSAPTGGKETQYF. The CDR3 DNA follows: TGCAGTGCACCGACAGGGGGCAAGGAGACCCAGTACTTC. This sequence joins TRBV20-1 and TRBJ2-5, with 10 bases identical to TRBD1. Germline V gives CDR1 DFQATT, CDR2 SNEGSKA (reference sequence). The V and J ends lost 6 bases and 5 bases, in that order; junction bases with no gene match: 6. The CDR3 has 13 amino acids.

The J gene is TRBJ1-5, the V gene TRBV6-1; D remains unclear. Trimming left V 0 bases short and J 11 bases short, with 8 bases between. Germline V gene data show CDR1 as MNHNS and CDR2 as SASEGT. The CDR3 contains 12 residues. CDR3 region: CASSEAVGTQHF. CDR3 coding DNA: TGTGCCAGCAGTGAAGCAGTGGGGACCCAGCATTTT.

This clonotype appeared a few times. The rearrangement links TRBV11-2 to TRBJ2-1; perhaps D is TRBD1 or TRBD2 (6 bases each). V was shortened by 3 bases and J by 5 bases, with 14 bases between the two germline ends. The CDR3 runs to 15 residues. The germline V gene has CDR1 SGHAT and CDR2 FQNNGV. The CDR3 DNA is TGTGCCAGCAGCTTCGGGGGCATTATCGACAATGAGCAGTTCTTC. This gives the protein CASSFGGIIDNEQFF.

This clonotype turned up a few times. The chain recombines TRBV6-2 or TRBV6-3 with TRBJ1-2, with D tentatively TRBD1 (6 bases). The CDR3 is 14 amino acids. Germline V gives CDR1 MNHEY, CDR2 SVGEGT. V shed 5 bases and J shed 5 bases, with 15 bases lying between them. The CDR3, as DNA: TGTGCCAGCAGTCAACAGGGCAACTCGTATGGCTACACCTTC. Residues: CASSQQGNSYGYTF.

The V call is TRBV20-1, the J call TRBJ1-2, with TRBD1 matching 12 bases. V lost 2 bases to trimming and J lost 8 bases; unmatched junction nucleotides: 15. The CDR3 is 17 residues long. Germline-derived CDR1 and CDR2 are DFQATT and SNEGSKA (reference sequence). CDR3 in amino acids: CSARPNSGTGGAGGYTF. Written as DNA, the CDR3 is TGCAGTGCTAGACCGAATAGTGGGACAGGGGGCGCCGGCGGCTACACCTTC.

The V and J genes are TRBV6-1 and TRBJ1-2; D is perhaps TRBD1 (6 bases). This CDR3 is 16 amino acids long. CDR1 is MNHNS and CDR2 is SASEGT in the germline V gene. Between the trimmed V and J ends, which lost 0 bases and 4 bases, there was a span of 15 bases. Written as DNA, the CDR3 is TGTGCCAGCAGTGAAGCGCGGGTCGGGACAACCTATGGCTACACCTTC. Translating gives CASSEARVGTTYGYTF.

This clonotype was recorded a few times. J is TRBJ1-2 and V is TRBV6-5; D gene unclear. Germline CDR1 and CDR2: MNHEY and SVGAGI. This CDR3 comprises 13 residues. V lost 6 bases to trimming and J lost 2 bases, with 10 bases between them. The CDR3 DNA reads as TGTGCCAGCAGATTCGGGGAGAACTATGGCTACACCTTC. Its translation is CASRFGENYGYTF.

This chain joins TRBV5-6 and TRBJ1-2, with TRBD1 identical over 10 bases. J lost 2 bases, V lost 5 bases, and 6 bases had no gene match. CDR1 is SGHDT, CDR2 YYEEEE, per germline. The CDR3 sequence is 15 residues long. The CDR3 loop reads CASRIRDRGNYGYTF. CDR3 nucleotide sequence: TGTGCCAGCAGGATAAGGGACAGGGGCAACTATGGCTACACCTTC.